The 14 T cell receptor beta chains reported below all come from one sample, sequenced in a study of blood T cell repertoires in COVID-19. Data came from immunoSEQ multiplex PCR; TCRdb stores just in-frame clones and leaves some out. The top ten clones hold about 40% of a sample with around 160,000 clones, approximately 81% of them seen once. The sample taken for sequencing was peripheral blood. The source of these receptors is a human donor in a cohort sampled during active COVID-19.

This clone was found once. CDR3 bases: TGTGCCAGCAGCCCCAGGGAAGAGACCCAGTACTTC. Its translation is CASSPREETQYF. This chain uses TRBV5-5 with TRBJ2-5; maybe TRBD1 (5 bases). This CDR3 has 12 amino acids. V dropped 4 bases and J dropped 3 bases, with 7 bases sitting between them. Germline V gene sequence: CDR1 SGHKS, CDR2 YYEKEE (reference sequence).

The CDR3, as DNA: TGCAGCGTCCGAACGGACAGCTACGAGCAGTACTTC. Its protein product is CSVRTDSYEQYF. This rearrangement joins TRBV29-1 to TRBJ2-7; D perhaps matches TRBD1 (6 bases). This CDR3 region has 12 residues. Germline loops: CDR1 SQVTM, CDR2 ANQGSEA. V lost 6 bases and J 3 bases, leaving 12 bases between the germline ends.

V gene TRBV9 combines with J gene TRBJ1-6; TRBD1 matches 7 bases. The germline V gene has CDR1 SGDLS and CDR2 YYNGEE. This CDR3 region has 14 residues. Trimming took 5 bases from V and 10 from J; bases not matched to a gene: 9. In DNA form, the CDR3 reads TGTGCCAGCAGTCGACAGGGAAGTGGCTCACCCCTCCACTTT. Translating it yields CASSRQGSGSPLHF.

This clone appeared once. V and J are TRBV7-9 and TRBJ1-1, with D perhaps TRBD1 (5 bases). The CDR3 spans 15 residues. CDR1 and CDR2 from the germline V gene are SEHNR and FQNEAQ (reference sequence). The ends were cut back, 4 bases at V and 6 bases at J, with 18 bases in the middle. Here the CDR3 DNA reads TGTGCCAGCAGCTCGCAAGGGGTCCCGGGAGCTGAAGCTTTCTTT. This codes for CASSSQGVPGAEAFF.

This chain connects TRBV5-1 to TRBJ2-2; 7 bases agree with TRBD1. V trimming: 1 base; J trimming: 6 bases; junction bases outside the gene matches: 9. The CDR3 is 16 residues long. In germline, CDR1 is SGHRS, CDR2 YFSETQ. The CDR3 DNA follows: TGCGCCAGCAGCTTGACCTCGACAGGGACCGCCGGGGAGCTGTTTTTT. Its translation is CASSLTSTGTAGELFF.

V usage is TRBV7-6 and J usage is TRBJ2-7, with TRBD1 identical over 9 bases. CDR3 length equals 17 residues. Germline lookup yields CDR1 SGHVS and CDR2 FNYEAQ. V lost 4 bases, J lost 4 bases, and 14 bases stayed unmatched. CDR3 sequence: CASSYKASGQGPYEQYF. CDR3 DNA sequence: TGTGCCAGCAGCTATAAAGCTTCGGGACAGGGTCCGTACGAGCAGTACTTC.

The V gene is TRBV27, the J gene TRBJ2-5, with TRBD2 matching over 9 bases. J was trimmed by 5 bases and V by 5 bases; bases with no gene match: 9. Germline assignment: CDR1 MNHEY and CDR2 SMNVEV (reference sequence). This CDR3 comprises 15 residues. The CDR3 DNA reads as TGTGCCAGCAGTCCTCTAGCGGGGTATATGGAGACCCAGTACTTC. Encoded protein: CASSPLAGYMETQYF.

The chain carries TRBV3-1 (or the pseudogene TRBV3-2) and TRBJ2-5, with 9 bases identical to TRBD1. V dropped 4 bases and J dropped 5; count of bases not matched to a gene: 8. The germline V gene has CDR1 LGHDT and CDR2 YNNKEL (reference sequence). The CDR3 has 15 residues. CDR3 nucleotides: TGTGCCAGCAGCCTGGGGACAGGGCAAGCGGAGACCCAGTACTTC. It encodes CASSLGTGQAETQYF.

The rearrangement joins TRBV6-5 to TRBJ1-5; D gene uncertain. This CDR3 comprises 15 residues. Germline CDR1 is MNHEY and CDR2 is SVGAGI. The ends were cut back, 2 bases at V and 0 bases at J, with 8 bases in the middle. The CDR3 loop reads CASSYGLNSNQPQHF. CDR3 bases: TGTGCCAGCAGTTACGGCTTAAATAGCAATCAGCCCCAGCATTTT.

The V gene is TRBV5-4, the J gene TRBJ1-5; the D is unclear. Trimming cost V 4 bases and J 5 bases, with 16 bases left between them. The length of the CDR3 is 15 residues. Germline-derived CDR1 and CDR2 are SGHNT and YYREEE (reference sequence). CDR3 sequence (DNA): TGTGCCAGCAGCGGAGGCCCGGGTGTCGATCAGCCCCAGCATTTT. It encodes CASSGGPGVDQPQHF.

The CDR3, as DNA: TGTGCCACCAGCAGAGATCAGGTGGCCGGCCAAGAACTGTTTTTT. Translation: CATSRDQVAGQELFF. This chain connects TRBV15 to TRBJ1-4; D gene ambiguous. There are 15 residues in the CDR3. Per germline, CDR1 LNHNV and CDR2 YYDKDF (reference sequence). The V gene lost 0 bases and the J gene lost 12 bases, with 17 bases spanning the gap.

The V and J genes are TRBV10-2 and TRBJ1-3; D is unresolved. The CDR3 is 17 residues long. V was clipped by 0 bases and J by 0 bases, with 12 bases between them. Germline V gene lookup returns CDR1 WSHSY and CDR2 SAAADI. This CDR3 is CASSESWRSPSGNTIYF. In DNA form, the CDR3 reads TGCGCCAGCAGTGAGTCGTGGCGGAGCCCCTCTGGAAACACCATATATTTT.

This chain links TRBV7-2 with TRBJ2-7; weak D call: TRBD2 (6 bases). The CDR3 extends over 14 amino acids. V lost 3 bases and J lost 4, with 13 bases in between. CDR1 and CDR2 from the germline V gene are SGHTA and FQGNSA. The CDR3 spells CASSFRDSQYEQYF. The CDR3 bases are TGTGCCAGCAGCTTTAGGGACTCTCAGTACGAGCAGTACTTC.

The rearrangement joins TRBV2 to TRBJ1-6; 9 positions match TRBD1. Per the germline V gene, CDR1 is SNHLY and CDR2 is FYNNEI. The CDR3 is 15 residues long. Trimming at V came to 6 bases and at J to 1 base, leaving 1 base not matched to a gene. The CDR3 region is CASRDRGSYNSPLHF. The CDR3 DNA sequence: TGTGCCAGCAGGGACAGGGGATCCTATAATTCACCCCTCCACTTT.